One sample yielded the 9 T cell receptor beta chains listed below, sequenced in a study of CD8 T cells in Susac syndrome (dated by TCRdb to between 2018 and 2021). Libraries were built with the immunoSEQ multiplex PCR assay. RNA was extracted with the RNeasy kit and roughly 0.45 to 1 ug was reverse transcribed using random hexamers. Through fastp at Q25 and MiXCR, TCRdb rebuilt clones from the public reads, retaining in-frame beta chains. CDR3 protein duplicates are merged, each entry listing the most common genes and DNA. The sample table holds around 150,000 distinct CDR3 sequences, of which 85% to 95% were seen once. In total, the top ten clones hold 0.11% of the sample. Sequencing was carried out using CD4+ T cells from PBMCs. The receptors derive from a human donor with multiple sclerosis.

The chain couples TRBV15 to TRBJ2-3, with D tentatively TRBD2 (6 bases). The V gene lost 4 bases and the J gene lost 4 bases, with 12 bases spanning the gap. The CDR3 runs to 14 residues. Germline V gives CDR1 LNHNV, CDR2 YYDKDF (reference sequence). The CDR3 here is CATSIRLVADTQYF. The CDR3 DNA reads TGTGCCACCAGCATTCGACTAGTGGCAGATACGCAGTATTTT.

V gene TRBV10-3 combines with J gene TRBJ1-5, with TRBD1 identical over 7 bases. The CDR3 runs to 13 residues. Germline V gene lookup returns CDR1 ENHRY and CDR2 SYGVKD. Trimming removed 10 bases from V and 7 bases from J; junction bases left unmatched: 10. CDR3 DNA sequence: TGTGCCACCAACCTTGACAGGGACCAGCCCCAGCATTTT. Encoded protein: CATNLDRDQPQHF.

The V gene is TRBV9, the J gene TRBJ2-7; 7 bases match TRBD1. Unmatched junction bases numbered 6, after V lost 0 bases and J lost 3 bases. The V gene's germline CDR1 is SGDLS and CDR2 YYNGEE. The CDR3 is 15 amino acids. The CDR3 reads CASSVDRGLFYEQYF. The CDR3, as DNA: TGTGCCAGCAGCGTAGACAGGGGCCTCTTCTACGAGCAGTACTTC.

This chain uses TRBV5-6 with TRBJ2-7; D is tentatively TRBD1 or TRBD2 (5 bases each). This CDR3 has 15 residues. V lost 5 bases to trimming and J lost 7 bases, with 22 bases between them. Germline loops: CDR1 SGHDT, CDR2 YYEEEE. CDR3 sequence (DNA): TGTGCCAGCAGTAGGGGTCCTACCGCCTGGGGGGAGCAGTACTTC. It specifies CASSRGPTAWGEQYF.

This chain links TRBV20-1 with TRBJ1-3; D is ambiguous. This CDR3 is 13 amino acids long. The germline V gene encodes CDR1 DFQATT and CDR2 SNEGSKA (reference sequence). Between the trimmed V and J ends, which lost 3 bases and 4 bases, there was a span of 10 bases. The CDR3 sequence: CSASKASGNTIYF. CDR3 nucleotides: TGCAGTGCTAGTAAGGCGAGCGGAAACACCATATATTTT.

The V and J genes are TRBV18 and TRBJ2-3, with D tentatively TRBD2 (5 bases). Trimming left V 2 bases short and J 5 bases short, with 11 bases between. The CDR3 sequence is 14 residues long. In germline, CDR1 is KGHSH, CDR2 LQKENI. CDR3 in amino acids: CASSPGLARDTQYF. For the CDR3, the DNA is TGTGCCAGCTCACCAGGGCTAGCAAGAGATACGCAGTATTTT.

The chain recombines TRBV6-5 with TRBJ2-7; D unclear. CDR1 and CDR2 from the germline V gene are MNHEY and SVGAGI. This CDR3 comprises 16 residues. Trimming stripped 0 bases from V and 2 bases from J, with 14 bases between. CDR3 bases: TGTGCCAGCAGTTACTCGCGGACCTCCCTGGCCTACGAGCAGTACTTC. Residues: CASSYSRTSLAYEQYF.

The V gene is TRBV9, the J gene TRBJ2-5; TRBD1 agrees at 8 bases. Germline V gene lookup returns CDR1 SGDLS and CDR2 YYNGEE. J was trimmed by 3 bases and V by 3 bases; bases with no gene match: 7. The CDR3 is 15 residues long. This CDR3 reads CASSAGTGGEETQYF. CDR3 bases: TGTGCCAGCAGCGCAGGGACAGGTGGGGAAGAGACCCAGTACTTC.

The rearrangement joins TRBV12-3 or TRBV12-4 to TRBJ2-1; 10 positions agree with TRBD2. CDR3 length equals 14 residues. Trimming took 5 bases from V and 6 from J; bases not matched to a gene: 4. The CDR3 DNA reads TGTGCCAGCAGTCCGGGACTAGCGCTCAATGAGCAGTTCTTC. Protein product: CASSPGLALNEQFF.